Shown below are 6 T cell receptor beta chains from a single sample sequenced in a study of CD8 T cells in ankylosing spondylitis. Regarding the study as a whole: A motif of 8 or 9 highly homologous TCR beta variants was seen as apparently characteristic of ankylosing spondylitis blood.

One entry per CDR3 protein, called by TCRdb with MiXCR from the 5' RACE reads. Of approximately 500,000 distinct CDR3 sequences detected, approximately 11% appear once; the ten largest clones hold about 6.8%. Antigens for these TCRs are unknown. Sequenced input: blood, either unsorted or a sorted T cell fraction (not recorded which). These receptor sequences come from a male donor with ankylosing spondylitis.

This clonotype was seen only a few times. This rearrangement joins TRBV5-5 to TRBJ1-2; D perhaps matches TRBD1 (6 bases). Per germline, CDR1 SGHKS and CDR2 YYEKEE (reference sequence). V was cut by 4 bases and J by 6 bases, with 16 bases left in between. The CDR3 totals 14 residues. This CDR3 reads CASSPTWGHDGYTF. The CDR3 DNA reads TGTGCCAGCAGCCCAACATGGGGGCACGATGGCTACACCTTC.

The chain recombines TRBV11-3 with TRBJ2-5; 14 bases align to TRBD2. Per the germline V gene, CDR1 is SGHNT and CDR2 is YENEEA. J was trimmed by 3 bases and V by 5 bases; bases with no gene match: 5. The CDR3 runs to 16 residues. This CDR3 is CASSPPGLAGEETQYF. The CDR3, as DNA: TGTGCCAGCAGCCCGCCGGGACTAGCGGGAGAAGAGACCCAGTACTTC.

This clonotype appeared many times. J is TRBJ1-2 and V is TRBV12-3 or TRBV12-4; possibly TRBD1 for D (5 bases). This CDR3 comprises 13 residues. The ends were cut back, 5 bases at V and 4 bases at J, with 11 bases in the middle. CDR3 nucleotides: TGTGCCAGCAGTCCCAGGGTAGGCTATGGCTACACCTTC. It yields the protein CASSPRVGYGYTF.

This clonotype was observed a few times. The V call is TRBV7-8, the J call TRBJ1-1, with D perhaps matching TRBD1 (6 bases). CDR1 and CDR2 (germline): SGHVS, FQNEAQ. V was trimmed by 1 base and J by 4 bases, leaving 13 bases between them. The CDR3 extends over 15 amino acids. The CDR3 is CASSLGGAFGTEAFF. The CDR3, as DNA: TGTGCCAGCAGCTTAGGGGGGGCGTTTGGCACTGAAGCTTTCTTT.

This clonotype has just a few counts. The rearrangement links TRBV4-2 to TRBJ2-1, with TRBD2 matching over 10 bases. Per the germline V gene, CDR1 is LGHNA and CDR2 is YNFKEQ. This CDR3 is 19 amino acids long. The junction had 17 bases not matched to a gene; V was cut back by 0 bases and J by 9 bases. The CDR3 loop reads CASSQDQVPSGSSGGEQFF. CDR3 bases: TGTGCCAGCAGCCAAGATCAAGTGCCTAGCGGGAGTTCGGGGGGTGAGCAGTTCTTC.

As for this clonotype: One end of the junction fails to match germline, which may point to a read error. This CDR3 reads CASSSVGIDTDTQFF. The DNA for the CDR3 is TGTGCCAGCAGCTCCGTGGGGATCGACACAGATACGCAGTTTTTT. This chain joins TRBV7-2 and TRBJ2-3, with no clear D. CDR3 length equals 15 residues. The germline gives CDR1 SGHTA, CDR2 FQGNSA.